The 23 T cell receptor beta chains given below trace back to one sample, sequenced in a study of chemoradiotherapy in HPV16-positive cancers. Assay: immunoSEQ multiplex PCR; the TCRdb copy retains only in-frame clones and omits some. The sample lists 30,000 to 35,000 clones; about nine tenths were seen once. Sequencing was performed on blood, taken from a patient who underwent chemoradiotherapy. All receptors derive from a human donor with HPV-associated anogenital cancer.

This chain joins TRBV5-1 and TRBJ1-2; tentatively, D is TRBD1 (5 bases). From germline, CDR1 is SGHRS and CDR2 YFSETQ. The CDR3 covers 14 residues. Trimming left V 2 bases short and J 3 bases short, with 11 bases between. CDR3 protein: CASSLTGLDYGYTF. DNA for the CDR3: TGCGCCAGCAGCTTAACGGGGCTGGACTATGGCTACACCTTC.

This chain connects TRBV19 to TRBJ1-1, with TRBD1 identical over 7 bases. Germline assignment: CDR1 LNHDA and CDR2 SQIVND (reference sequence). The length of the CDR3 is 15 residues. Trimming cost V 4 bases and J 1 base; bases outside gene matches: 6. The CDR3 protein is CASSTQGQPNTEAFF. The CDR3 DNA sequence: TGTGCCAGTAGTACCCAGGGACAGCCGAACACTGAAGCTTTCTTT.

The gene calls are TRBV18 and TRBJ1-5; D unclear. The length of the CDR3 is 15 residues. Trimming removed 2 bases from V and 0 bases from J, with 8 bases in between. CDR1 and CDR2 from the germline V gene are KGHSH and LQKENI. CDR3 amino acids: CASSPGDFSNQPQHF. Here the CDR3 DNA reads TGTGCCAGCTCACCAGGGGATTTTAGCAATCAGCCCCAGCATTTT.

The chain employs TRBV29-1 and TRBJ1-1, with D possibly being TRBD1 (6 bases). This CDR3 is 12 amino acids long. V lost 6 bases and J 4 bases, leaving 12 bases between the germline ends. Germline assignment: CDR1 SQVTM and CDR2 ANQGSEA. The CDR3, as DNA: TGCAGCGTCTACGGACAGTCCACTGAAGCTTTCTTT. It codes for CSVYGQSTEAFF. Looking up the rest from reference TRBV29-1 and TRBJ1-1 gives the full variable domain: SAVISQKPSRDICQRGTSLTIQCQVDSQVTMMFWYRQQPGQSLTLIATANQGSEATYESGFVIDKFPISRPNLTFSTLTVSNMSPEDSSIYLCSVYGQSTEAFFGQGTRLTVV.

Only one count was recorded for this clone. The chain has TRBV30 and TRBJ1-6, with no clear D. The ends were cut back, 4 bases at V and 8 bases at J, with 21 bases in the middle. Germline CDR1 reads GTSNPN; CDR2 reads SVGIG (reference sequence). This CDR3 is built from 16 residues. The CDR3 loop is CAWKYRSVPGDSPLHF. The DNA for the CDR3 is TGTGCCTGGAAATACAGAAGCGTCCCTGGGGATTCACCCCTCCACTTT.

V gene TRBV13 combines with J gene TRBJ2-5; D possibly corresponds to TRBD2 (5 bases). The DNA end favors TRBJ2-7, so the J call may be wrong. Germline CDR1 reads PRHDT; CDR2 reads FYEKMQ (reference sequence). This CDR3 region has 15 residues. CDR3 bases: TGTGCCAGCAGCTTAGCGTCTAGCCGGGCCTACGAGCAGTACTTC. Protein product: CASSLASSRAYEQYF.

The rearrangement joins TRBV6-1 to TRBJ2-1; D gene uncertain. The V gene lost 7 bases and the J gene lost 9 bases, with 13 bases spanning the gap. There are 12 residues in the CDR3. CDR1 is MNHNS and CDR2 is SASEGT in the germline V gene. DNA for the CDR3: TGTGCCAGCACTAGTAGTGTTTCTGAGCAGTTCTTC. Residues: CASTSSVSEQFF.

The chain carries TRBV14 and TRBJ2-7; tentatively, D is TRBD1 (6 bases). Germline V gives CDR1 SGHDN, CDR2 FVKESK. The ends were cut back, 4 bases at V and 2 bases at J, with 18 bases in the middle. The CDR3 extends over 16 amino acids. In nucleotides, the CDR3 is TGTGCCAGCAGCCCCCCCCGCAGGGGCCCAACCTACGAGCAGTACTTC. Translated: CASSPPRRGPTYEQYF.

The rearrangement uses TRBV30 and TRBJ2-2; D gene unclear. The CDR3 is made up of 12 amino acids. Trimming left V 2 bases short and J 7 bases short, with 8 bases between. The V gene's germline CDR1 is GTSNPN and CDR2 SVGIG (reference sequence). CDR3: CAWSRAIGELFF. For the CDR3, the DNA is TGTGCCTGGAGTCGGGCTATCGGGGAGCTGTTTTTT.

The V gene is TRBV29-1, the J gene TRBJ1-5, with unresolved D. CDR1 is SQVTM, CDR2 ANQGSEA, per germline. Trimming left V 6 bases short and J 0 bases short, with 9 bases between. CDR3 length: 13 amino acids. In DNA, the CDR3 is TGCAGCGTCCTGGACGGTAGCAATCAGCCCCAGCATTTT. This encodes CSVLDGSNQPQHF. Looking up the rest from reference TRBV29-1 and TRBJ1-5 gives the full variable domain: SAVISQKPSRDICQRGTSLTIQCQVDSQVTMMFWYRQQPGQSLTLIATANQGSEATYESGFVIDKFPISRPNLTFSTLTVSNMSPEDSSIYLCSVLDGSNQPQHFGDGTRLSIL.

This chain connects TRBV7-2 to TRBJ1-5; D not certain. Germline lookup yields CDR1 SGHTA and CDR2 FQGNSA. The CDR3 runs 13 residues. Between the trimmed V and J ends, which lost 1 base and 0 bases, there was a span of 1 base. The chain's CDR3 is CASSLVSNQPQHF. In nucleotides, the CDR3 is TGTGCCAGCAGCTTAGTTAGCAATCAGCCCCAGCATTTT.

This chain uses TRBV7-2 with TRBJ2-5, with D perhaps assigned TRBD1 or TRBD2 (5 bases each). V was clipped by 5 bases and J by 3 bases, with 13 bases between them. There are 14 residues in the CDR3. The germline CDR1 and CDR2 sequences are SGHTA and FQGNSA. CDR3 in amino acids: CASSPPGQKETQYF. Written as DNA, the CDR3 is TGTGCCAGCAGCCCCCCGGGGCAGAAAGAGACCCAGTACTTC. Full variable domain (missing parts from reference TRBV7-2 and TRBJ2-5): GAGVSQSPSNKVTEKGKDVELRCDPISGHTALYWYRQSLGQGLEFLIYFQGNSAPDKSGLPSDRFSAERTGGSVSTLTIQRTQQEDSAVYLCASSPPGQKETQYFGPGTRLLVL.

The chain is built from TRBV7-2 and TRBJ1-6; the D gene is possibly TRBD1 (5 bases). The CDR3 has 12 amino acids. CDR1 and CDR2 from the germline V gene are SGHTA and FQGNSA. V was cut by 4 bases and J by 7 bases, with 5 bases left in between. CDR3 loop: CASSWTNSPLHF. The CDR3 DNA is TGTGCCAGCAGCTGGACAAATTCACCCCTCCACTTT.

This clone was seen a handful of times. The V call is TRBV7-9, the J call TRBJ2-3; the D is unclear. The germline CDR1 and CDR2 sequences are SEHNR and FQNEAQ (reference sequence). The CDR3 runs to 10 residues. V was pared by 9 bases and J by 6 bases, with 7 bases between. The CDR3 loop reads CASSGDTQYF. The CDR3, as DNA: TGTGCCAGTTCCGGGGATACGCAGTATTTT.

This chain connects TRBV10-3 to TRBJ2-7, with 9 positions matching TRBD2. The CDR3 sequence is 15 residues long. The junction had 6 bases not matched to a gene; V was cut back by 3 bases and J by 3 bases. Per the germline V gene, CDR1 is ENHRY and CDR2 is SYGVKD. The chain's CDR3 is CAISDGGGAGYEQYF. CDR3 sequence (DNA): TGTGCCATCAGTGATGGCGGGGGGGCCGGCTACGAGCAGTACTTC.

This clone was found once. Other DNA sequences from this sample encode an identical CDR3 as well. The CDR3 sequence: CATSREGAGGETQYF. The CDR3 DNA reads TGTGCCACCAGCAGAGAAGGTGCGGGCGGGGAGACCCAGTACTTC. This chain connects TRBV15 to TRBJ2-5; TRBD2 is a possible D gene (5 bases). Germline assignment: CDR1 LNHNV and CDR2 YYDKDF (reference sequence). The length of the CDR3 is 15 residues. V was pared by 0 bases and J by 5 bases, with 13 bases between.

This chain uses TRBV2 with TRBJ2-5; 9 nucleotides match TRBD1. CDR1 SNHLY and CDR2 FYNNEI come from the germline V gene. The CDR3 loop spans 15 amino acids. V trimming: 4 bases; J trimming: 5 bases; junction bases outside the gene matches: 8. The CDR3, as DNA: TGTGCCAGCAGTGGATCCGGGACAGGGTGGGAGACCCAGTACTTC. The encoded protein is CASSGSGTGWETQYF.

This clone was seen a single time. The chain joins TRBV19 to TRBJ2-7, with no clear D. The CDR3 sequence is 12 residues long. CDR1 is LNHDA and CDR2 is SQIVND in the germline V gene (reference sequence). Trimming stripped 6 bases from V and 2 bases from J, with 8 bases between. As DNA, the CDR3 is TGTGCCAGTAGGTCAGACACCTACGAGCAGTACTTC. Encoded protein: CASRSDTYEQYF.

The CDR3 sequence is CASSHLANYGYTF. CDR3 nucleotide sequence: TGTGCCAGCAGCCACCTGGCTAACTATGGCTACACCTTC. V usage is TRBV11-2 and J usage is TRBJ1-2; D is ambiguous. This CDR3 has 13 amino acids. Germline V gene lookup returns CDR1 SGHAT and CDR2 FQNNGV. Trimming took 5 bases from V and 0 from J, leaving 7 bases between them.

The J gene is TRBJ2-1, the V gene TRBV4-3; a weak D match, TRBD1 (5 bases). Trimming removed 3 bases at V and 10 bases at J, with 16 bases between. The CDR3 runs 14 residues. Germline-derived CDR1 and CDR2 are LGHNA and YSLEER. The CDR3 sequence is CASSHVLNQGEQFF. The CDR3 coding sequence is TGCGCCAGCAGCCACGTTCTCAACCAGGGAGAGCAGTTCTTC.

The chain uses TRBV6-1 and TRBJ2-7, with 11 bases fitting TRBD1. The CDR3 totals 14 residues. Germline CDR1 reads MNHNS; CDR2 reads SASEGT. The junction had 2 bases not matched to a gene; V was cut back by 4 bases and J by 3 bases. CDR3 sequence reads: CASSGGQGDYEQYF. The CDR3 DNA reads TGTGCCAGCAGTGGGGGACAGGGGGACTACGAGCAGTACTTC.

This rearrangement joins TRBV7-2 to TRBJ1-2, with D perhaps TRBD1 (5 bases). The V gene lost 4 bases and the J gene lost 8 bases, with 23 bases spanning the gap. Germline V gene lookup returns CDR1 SGHTA and CDR2 FQGNSA. There are 16 residues in the CDR3. The CDR3, as DNA: TGTGCCAGCAGCTCTCCCGGCCAGGGCCAAACGCAGGGCTACACCTTC. Residues: CASSSPGQGQTQGYTF.

The sample holds a few counts of this clone. The rearrangement links TRBV7-2 to TRBJ2-7, with 10 bases that match TRBD2. Germline assignment: CDR1 SGHTA and CDR2 FQGNSA. J gave up 2 bases and V 3 bases, and 10 bases lay outside the gene matches. The CDR3 totals 17 residues. Here the CDR3 DNA reads TGTGCCAGCAGCTTGGCTACTAGCGGGGCCACTCCCTACGAGCAGTACTTC. Translated: CASSLATSGATPYEQYF.